The 32 T cell receptor beta chains listed next were all sequenced from one sample in a study of response to subunit inactivated influenza vaccine (dated by TCRdb to the late 2010s). To prepare the library, RT-PCR was applied. The sample was run on an Illumina HiSeq 2500. Through fastp at Q25 and MiXCR, TCRdb rebuilt clones from the public reads, retaining in-frame beta chains. CDR3 protein duplicates are merged, each entry listing the most common genes and DNA. The sample table contains about 800,000 distinct CDR3 sequences; only one count was recorded for roughly 20% of them. Of the sample, about a tenth falls within the top ten clones. The starting material was PBMCs from blood, obtained approximately 5 days after vaccination. The source of these receptors is a man over 45 who received an inactivated influenza vaccine. Donor details come from another sample of the same person, matched by shared clones.

The chain combines TRBV5-1 with TRBJ2-7; D not certain. CDR3 length: 13 amino acids. Trimming removed 4 bases from V and 3 bases from J, with 11 bases in between. Germline assignment: CDR1 SGHRS and CDR2 YFSETQ. The DNA for the CDR3 is TGCGCCAGCAGCCCCATGGGGTACTACGAGCAGTACTTC. Protein product: CASSPMGYYEQYF.

The chain joins TRBV29-1 to TRBJ2-6; D is possibly TRBD1 (6 bases). Germline lookup yields CDR1 SQVTM and CDR2 ANQGSEA. This CDR3 comprises 16 residues. With 5 bases removed from V and 4 bases from J, the gap between germline ends came to 18 bases. The CDR3 DNA follows: TGCAGCGTTTTACGAGGGGGTCAGGCCGGGGCCAACGTCCTGACTTTC. Encoded protein: CSVLRGGQAGANVLTF. Using reference TRBV29-1 and TRBJ2-6 for the parts outside the CDR3, the full variable domain is SAVISQKPSRDICQRGTSLTIQCQVDSQVTMMFWYRQQPGQSLTLIATANQGSEATYESGFVIDKFPISRPNLTFSTLTVSNMSPEDSSIYLCSVLRGGQAGANVLTFGAGSRLTVL.

This clonotype appeared a few times. CDR3 nucleotides: TGTGCCAGCAGTTTAAACGGACAGGGGAGCGGTGAGCAGTTCTTC. Protein product: CASSLNGQGSGEQFF. The chain carries TRBV28 and TRBJ2-1; TRBD1 matches 9 bases. Trimming at V came to 2 bases and at J to 9 bases, leaving 8 bases not matched to a gene. Per the germline V gene, CDR1 is MDHEN and CDR2 is SYDVKM. The CDR3 covers 15 residues.

This clonotype was counted a few times. The chain employs TRBV7-2 and TRBJ2-1, with 9 positions matching TRBD2. The V gene end was trimmed by 1 base and the J gene end by 10 bases; junction bases not matched to a gene: 8. Germline CDR1 reads SGHTA; CDR2 reads FQGNSA. The CDR3 runs to 15 residues. As DNA, the CDR3 is TGTGCCAGCAGCTTAGGGGGACTAGCTGAAAGGGAGCAGTTCTTC. It translates to CASSLGGLAEREQFF.

The chain carries TRBV20-1 and TRBJ2-3; weak D call: TRBD2 (6 bases). This CDR3 comprises 14 residues. V was shortened by 6 bases and J by 0 bases, with 13 bases between the two germline ends. The germline V gene encodes CDR1 DFQATT and CDR2 SNEGSKA (reference sequence). In DNA, the CDR3 is TGCAGTGCCGACCGGGACTCAAGCACAGATACGCAGTATTTT. Translated, it gives CSADRDSSTDTQYF.

This chain connects TRBV7-8 to TRBJ2-5; D is unresolved. From germline, CDR1 is SGHVS and CDR2 FQNEAQ. V lost 0 bases to trimming and J lost 4 bases, with 6 bases between them. The CDR3 is 13 amino acids. This chain's CDR3 is CASSLAEVETQYF. Written as DNA, the CDR3 is TGTGCCAGCAGCTTAGCGGAAGTAGAGACCCAGTACTTC. Full variable domain (rest looked up from reference TRBV7-8 and TRBJ2-5): GAGVSQSPRYKVAKRGQDVALRCDPISGHVSLFWYQQALGQGPEFLTYFQNEAQLDKSGLPSDRFFAERPEGSVSTLKIQRTQQEDSAVYLCASSLAEVETQYFGPGTRLLVL.

The V gene is TRBV5-1, the J gene TRBJ2-3; possibly TRBD1 or TRBD2 for D (5 bases each). V lost 3 bases and J lost 2, with 13 bases in between. The CDR3 runs to 15 residues. CDR1 and CDR2 (germline): SGHRS, YFSETQ. The CDR3, as DNA: TGCGCCAGCAGCTGGGACCGTCCTCCCACAGATACGCAGTATTTT. Amino acid sequence: CASSWDRPPTDTQYF.

The chain couples TRBV11-2 to TRBJ2-2; D not certain. The length of the CDR3 is 15 residues. The V gene's germline CDR1 is SGHAT and CDR2 FQNNGV. Trimming removed 0 bases at V and 4 bases at J, with 9 bases between. The CDR3 DNA reads as TGTGCCAGCAGCTTAGAGACTGTCGGCACCGGGGAGCTGTTTTTT. Its translation: CASSLETVGTGELFF.

This clonotype was counted only a few times. This chain joins TRBV7-6 and TRBJ1-6; no firm D call. The CDR3 consists of 19 residues. Trimming took off 4 bases at V and 0 bases at J, with 19 bases between the two ends. CDR1 and CDR2 (germline): SGHVS, FNYEAQ. This CDR3 reads CASSSNSGGQSSYNSPLHF. The CDR3 DNA reads as TGTGCCAGCAGCTCTAACTCGGGAGGGCAGAGCTCCTATAATTCACCCCTCCACTTT.

This clonotype was found many times. The germline gene is not matched at one end of the junction; a read error may be the cause. The rearrangement joins TRBV5-1 to TRBJ1-1; 7 bases map to TRBD1. The CDR3 extends over 14 amino acids. Per germline, CDR1 SGHRS and CDR2 YFSETQ. The CDR3 sequence: CASSGGTVNTEAFF. Here the CDR3 DNA reads TGTGCCAGCAGCGGAGGGACAGTCAACACTGAAGCTTTCTTT.

The chain links TRBV6-2 or TRBV6-3 to TRBJ2-5, with a tentative D call TRBD2 (5 bases). V was pared by 6 bases and J by 6 bases, with 20 bases between. The CDR3 spans 15 residues. Germline V gives CDR1 MNHEY, CDR2 SVGEGT. DNA of the CDR3: TGTGCCAGCAGCCCGTCACTAGACCTGAGCCAGACCCAGTACTTC. It is translated as CASSPSLDLSQTQYF.

The V gene is TRBV18, the J gene TRBJ1-1, with D maybe TRBD1 (5 bases). Between the trimmed V and J ends, which lost 6 bases and 1 base, there was a span of 12 bases. Germline values: CDR1 KGHSH, CDR2 LQKENI. The CDR3 contains 14 residues. The CDR3 DNA follows: TGTGCCAGCTCTCAGTTGGGGGAGAACACTGAAGCTTTCTTT. Amino acids: CASSQLGENTEAFF.

The J gene is TRBJ2-7, the V gene TRBV28, with D possibly matching TRBD2 (6 bases). Germline-derived CDR1 and CDR2 are MDHEN and SYDVKM. The CDR3 spans 14 residues. V lost 8 bases and J lost 4, with 18 bases in between. The CDR3: CASGGSAEVYEQYF. CDR3 in DNA: TGTGCCAGCGGGGGGTCGGCAGAAGTTTACGAGCAGTACTTC.

The chain carries TRBV27 and TRBJ1-1; D call uncertain. Germline V gene data show CDR1 as MNHEY and CDR2 as SMNVEV (reference sequence). The germline V and J ends were trimmed by 3 bases and 1 base, with 12 bases remaining between them. The CDR3 extends over 15 amino acids. Here the CDR3 DNA reads TGTGCCAGCAGTTTTGACTCGAAAGGGAACACTGAAGCTTTCTTT. Its protein is CASSFDSKGNTEAFF.

This clonotype was seen only a few times. CDR3 loop: CASSLAPSGSYNEQFF. CDR3 DNA sequence: TGTGCCAGCAGCTTAGCGCCTAGCGGTTCCTACAATGAGCAGTTCTTC. The rearrangement uses TRBV7-2 and TRBJ2-1; 7 bases line up with TRBD2. V trimming: 0 bases; J trimming: 1 base; junction bases outside the gene matches: 3. The CDR3 is 16 amino acids. The germline V gene encodes CDR1 SGHTA and CDR2 FQGNSA.

This chain connects TRBV28 to TRBJ1-4, with D possibly being TRBD1 (6 bases). V gave up 5 bases and J gave up 10 bases, with 14 bases separating them. Germline V gives CDR1 MDHEN, CDR2 SYDVKM. This CDR3 has 13 amino acids. Here the CDR3 reads CASSAGQTRKLFF. The CDR3 bases are TGTGCCAGCAGTGCAGGACAGACCCGAAAACTGTTTTTT.

This clonotype was seen only a few times. The J gene is TRBJ2-1, the V gene TRBV20-1; D uncertain. The CDR3 sequence is 15 residues long. Per the germline V gene, CDR1 is DFQATT and CDR2 is SNEGSKA (reference sequence). Trimming took off 6 bases at V and 0 bases at J, with 15 bases between the two ends. The CDR3 DNA is TGCAGTGCGTCGCCCTTGGATAGCTCCTACAATGAGCAGTTCTTC. As protein: CSASPLDSSYNEQFF.

The chain joins TRBV6-5 to TRBJ1-5; D is undetermined. Germline CDR1 and CDR2: MNHEY and SVGAGI. CDR3 length: 15 residues. The V and J ends lost 0 bases and 7 bases respectively, with 13 bases between them. The CDR3 DNA is TGTGCCAGCAGTTACTCAGGGCGCCTCGGCCAGCCCCAGCATTTT. Protein: CASSYSGRLGQPQHF.

This clonotype appeared a few times. J is TRBJ2-1 and V is TRBV20-1; 8 bases line up with TRBD2. Trimming at V came to 8 bases and at J to 7 bases, leaving 10 bases not matched to a gene. Germline V lookup: CDR1 DFQATT, CDR2 SNEGSKA (reference sequence). The length of the CDR3 is 13 residues. The CDR3 bases are TGCAGTCGAATAGCGGGATCACATAATGAGCAGTTCTTC. Translation: CSRIAGSHNEQFF.

This clonotype was counted a few times. This chain uses TRBV6-1 with TRBJ2-3; 7 bases match TRBD2. V was pared by 7 bases and J by 2 bases, with 6 bases of the junction left unmatched. Germline V gene lookup returns CDR1 MNHNS and CDR2 SASEGT. CDR3 length: 14 residues. The CDR3 DNA reads TGTGCCAGCACAGCGGGACTCACCACAGATACGCAGTATTTT. Amino acids: CASTAGLTTDTQYF.

The J gene is TRBJ2-1, the V gene TRBV7-6, with 7 bases identical to TRBD1. CDR3 length: 14 amino acids. Germline V gene data show CDR1 as SGHVS and CDR2 as FNYEAQ. The trim removed 8 bases at V and 3 bases at J, leaving 7 bases unmatched. The CDR3 region is CASAVDRVYNEQFF. In DNA form, the CDR3 reads TGTGCCAGCGCCGTCGACAGGGTCTACAATGAGCAGTTCTTC. Variable domain in full (rest from reference TRBV7-6 and TRBJ2-1): GAGVSQSPRYKVTKRGQDVALRCDPISGHVSLYWYRQALGQGPEFLTYFNYEAQQDKSGLPNDRFSAERPEGSISTLTIQRTEQRDSAMYRCASAVDRVYNEQFFGPGTRLTVL.

This chain connects TRBV12-3 or TRBV12-4 to TRBJ2-3, with TRBD2 matching over 11 bases. The CDR3 loop spans 16 amino acids. Trimming removed 2 bases from V and 5 bases from J; junction bases left unmatched: 6. The DNA for the CDR3 is TGTGCCAGCAGTTTATTAGCGGGAGGGTTAAGAGATACGCAGTATTTT. This encodes CASSLLAGGLRDTQYF.

This chain uses TRBV3-1 with TRBJ2-7; D is perhaps TRBD2 (8 bases). The CDR3 spans 16 residues. The germline V gene encodes CDR1 LGHDT and CDR2 YNNKEL (reference sequence). Trimming left V 3 bases short and J 5 bases short, with 20 bases between. The CDR3 is CASSHRTGGRIHEQYF. The CDR3 region has the DNA TGTGCCAGCAGCCATAGGACAGGCGGGAGGATCCACGAGCAGTACTTC.

This sequence joins TRBV4-2 and TRBJ2-7, with D hard to call. Germline V CDR1 and CDR2: LGHNA, YNFKEQ. The CDR3 sequence is 15 residues long. The ends were cut back, 0 bases at V and 5 bases at J, with 14 bases in the middle. The CDR3 coding sequence is TGTGCCAGCAGCCAAGAGTTGGGTCGTTCCAACGAGCAGTACTTC. Residues: CASSQELGRSNEQYF.

This clonotype was detected only a few times. The rearrangement uses TRBV7-2 and TRBJ2-3, with D possibly matching TRBD2 (6 bases). V was trimmed by 2 bases and J by 7 bases, leaving 13 bases between them. From germline, CDR1 is SGHTA and CDR2 FQGNSA. This CDR3 spans 14 amino acids. The CDR3 nucleotides read TGTGCCAGCAGCTTATCGGAGGGGCGAAATACGCAGTATTTT. Its translation: CASSLSEGRNTQYF. Looking up the rest from reference TRBV7-2 and TRBJ2-3 gives the full variable domain: GAGVSQSPSNKVTEKGKDVELRCDPISGHTALYWYRQSLGQGLEFLIYFQGNSAPDKSGLPSDRFSAERTGGSVSTLTIQRTQQEDSAVYLCASSLSEGRNTQYFGPGTRLTVL.

This clonotype has only a few counts. The chain employs TRBV5-1 and TRBJ2-2; D is perhaps TRBD1 (5 bases). Germline CDR1 is SGHRS and CDR2 is YFSETQ. The CDR3 is made up of 14 amino acids. V was clipped by 5 bases and J by 0 bases, with 8 bases between them. In DNA, the CDR3 is TGCGCCAGCAGGAAGACAGCGAACACCGGGGAGCTGTTTTTT. It encodes CASRKTANTGELFF.

This clonotype was detected a few times. The chain is built from TRBV6-2 or TRBV6-3 and TRBJ1-1; 9 nucleotides match TRBD1. Losses at the gene ends were 6 bases for V and 4 bases for J; bases not matched to a gene: 9. From germline, CDR1 is MNHEY and CDR2 SVGEGT. The CDR3 extends over 15 amino acids. DNA for the CDR3: TGTGCCAGCAGAGGATCGGGACAGGGAGGCACTGAAGCTTTCTTT. Encoded protein: CASRGSGQGGTEAFF.

There are a few counts of this clonotype. The genes are TRBV7-9 and TRBJ2-7, with 9 bases fitting TRBD1. Germline values: CDR1 SEHNR, CDR2 FQNEAQ (reference sequence). V lost 1 base to trimming and J lost 4 bases; unmatched junction nucleotides: 5. The CDR3 length is 15 residues. This CDR3 reads CASSLDGTGRYEQYF. The CDR3 nucleotides are TGTGCCAGCAGCTTAGATGGGACAGGGAGGTACGAGCAGTACTTC.

The gene calls are TRBV4-3 and TRBJ2-7, with TRBD1 matching over 8 bases. Losses at the gene ends were 1 base for V and 4 bases for J; bases not matched to a gene: 6. The CDR3 is made up of 15 amino acids. The germline gives CDR1 LGHNA, CDR2 YSLEER. CDR3 amino acids: CASSQGVGQGYEQYF. The CDR3 region has the DNA TGCGCCAGCAGCCAAGGAGTCGGACAGGGATACGAGCAGTACTTC.

V usage is TRBV11-3 and J usage is TRBJ2-3, with no clear D. V was clipped by 4 bases and J by 4 bases, with 9 bases between them. The germline CDR1 and CDR2 sequences are SGHNT and YENEEA. The CDR3 has 13 amino acids. This CDR3 is CASSSPPADTQYF. In DNA, the CDR3 is TGTGCCAGCAGCTCCCCCCCGGCAGATACGCAGTATTTT.

The chain is built from TRBV5-1 and TRBJ1-6, with TRBD1 matching over 9 bases. Per the germline V gene, CDR1 is SGHRS and CDR2 is YFSETQ. Germline trimming cut 4 bases from V and 7 bases from J; bases unmatched to any gene: 9. The CDR3 contains 16 residues. The CDR3 spells CASSLRDRAPNSPLHF. The CDR3 region has the DNA TGCGCCAGCAGCCTCCGGGACAGGGCGCCGAATTCACCCCTCCACTTT.

This chain connects TRBV7-9 to TRBJ2-2; 9 bases map to TRBD2. This CDR3 has 16 residues. Germline loops: CDR1 SEHNR, CDR2 FQNEAQ (reference sequence). The V gene end was trimmed by 0 bases and the J gene end by 3 bases; junction bases not matched to a gene: 2. The CDR3: CASSLASGRYTGELFF. CDR3 bases: TGTGCCAGCAGCTTAGCTAGCGGGAGATACACCGGGGAGCTGTTTTTT.